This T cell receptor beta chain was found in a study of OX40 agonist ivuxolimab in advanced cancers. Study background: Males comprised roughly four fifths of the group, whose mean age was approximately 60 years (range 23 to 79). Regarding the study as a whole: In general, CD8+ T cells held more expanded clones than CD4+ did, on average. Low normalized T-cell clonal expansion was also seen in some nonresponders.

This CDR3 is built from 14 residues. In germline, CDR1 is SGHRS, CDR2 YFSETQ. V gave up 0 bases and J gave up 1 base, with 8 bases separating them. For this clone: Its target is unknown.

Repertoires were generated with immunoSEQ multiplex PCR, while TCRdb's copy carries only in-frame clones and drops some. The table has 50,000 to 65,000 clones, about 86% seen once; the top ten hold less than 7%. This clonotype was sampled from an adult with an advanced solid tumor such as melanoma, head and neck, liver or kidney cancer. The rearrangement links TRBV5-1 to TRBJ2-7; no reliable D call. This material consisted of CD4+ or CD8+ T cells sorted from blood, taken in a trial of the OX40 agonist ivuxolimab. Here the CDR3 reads CASSLDGRSYEQYF. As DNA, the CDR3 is TGCGCCAGCAGCTTGGATGGCCGATCCTACGAGCAGTACTTC.